The present entry profiles one T cell receptor beta chain with its context. Its matching antigen is unknown. This CDR3 spans 14 amino acids. The V end lost 5 bases, the J end lost 0 bases, and 10 bases lay between the germline ends. Germline V gene sequence: CDR1 SQVTM, CDR2 ANQGSEA. These data come from a study of cytomegalovirus exposure and HLA in healthy donors. Broader study findings: Reportedly, TCR beta sequences accurately predicted HLA-A and HLA-B alleles in most subjects.

PCR employed 60 Vbeta and 13 Jbeta primers. Original processing methods: Later reanalysis found around 84 million unique TCR beta chains, around 10 million of them shared. Libraries were prepared by immunoSEQ multiplex PCR; TCRdb keeps only in-frame clonotypes and omits some of them. V and J calls plus clone size are reproduced from that table; the DNA served to infer D and trimming. The table records roughly 120,000 clones, 60% to 85% of them present only once. The sequence derives from a woman aged 40 to 50 in good health and CMV-seropositive. The source material was PBMCs. The chain employs TRBV29-1 and TRBJ1-4; D is unresolved. The CDR3 coding sequence is TGCAGCGTTCGTCAGTTTGCAACTAATGAAAAACTGTTTTTT. This encodes CSVRQFATNEKLFF.